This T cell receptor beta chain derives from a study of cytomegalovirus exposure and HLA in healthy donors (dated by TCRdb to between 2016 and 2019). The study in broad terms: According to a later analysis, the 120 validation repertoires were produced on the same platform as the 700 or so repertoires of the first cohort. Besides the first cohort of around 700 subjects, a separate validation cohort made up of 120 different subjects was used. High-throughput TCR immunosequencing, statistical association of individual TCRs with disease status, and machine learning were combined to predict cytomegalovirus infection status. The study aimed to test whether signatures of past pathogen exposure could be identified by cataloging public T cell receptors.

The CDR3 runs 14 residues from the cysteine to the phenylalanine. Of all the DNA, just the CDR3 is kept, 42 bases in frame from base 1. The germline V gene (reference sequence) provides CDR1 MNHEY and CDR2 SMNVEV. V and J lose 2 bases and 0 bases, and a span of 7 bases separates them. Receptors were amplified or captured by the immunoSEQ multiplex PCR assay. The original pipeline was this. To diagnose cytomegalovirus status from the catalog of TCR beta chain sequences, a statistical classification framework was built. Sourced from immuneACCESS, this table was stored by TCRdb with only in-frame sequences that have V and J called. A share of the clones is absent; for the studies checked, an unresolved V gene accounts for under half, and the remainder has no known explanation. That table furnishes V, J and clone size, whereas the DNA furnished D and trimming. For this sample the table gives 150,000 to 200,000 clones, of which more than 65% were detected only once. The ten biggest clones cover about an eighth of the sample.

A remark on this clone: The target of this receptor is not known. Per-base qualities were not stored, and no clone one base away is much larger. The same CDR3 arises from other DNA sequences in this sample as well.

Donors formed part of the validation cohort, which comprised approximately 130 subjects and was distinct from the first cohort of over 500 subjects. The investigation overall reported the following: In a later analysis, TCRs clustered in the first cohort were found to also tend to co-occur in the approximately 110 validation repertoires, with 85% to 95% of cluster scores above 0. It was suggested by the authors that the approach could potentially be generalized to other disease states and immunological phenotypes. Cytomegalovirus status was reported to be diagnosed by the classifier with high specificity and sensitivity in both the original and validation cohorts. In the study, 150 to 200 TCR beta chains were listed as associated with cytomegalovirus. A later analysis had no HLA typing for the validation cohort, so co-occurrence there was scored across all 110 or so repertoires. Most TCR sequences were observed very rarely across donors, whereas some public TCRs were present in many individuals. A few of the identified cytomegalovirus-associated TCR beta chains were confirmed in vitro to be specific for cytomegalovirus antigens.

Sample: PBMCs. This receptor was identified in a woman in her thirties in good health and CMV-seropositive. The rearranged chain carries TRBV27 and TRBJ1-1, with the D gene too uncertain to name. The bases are TGTGCCAGCAGTTTAACCGGTATGAACACTGAAGCTTTCTTT. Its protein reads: CASSLTGMNTEAFF.